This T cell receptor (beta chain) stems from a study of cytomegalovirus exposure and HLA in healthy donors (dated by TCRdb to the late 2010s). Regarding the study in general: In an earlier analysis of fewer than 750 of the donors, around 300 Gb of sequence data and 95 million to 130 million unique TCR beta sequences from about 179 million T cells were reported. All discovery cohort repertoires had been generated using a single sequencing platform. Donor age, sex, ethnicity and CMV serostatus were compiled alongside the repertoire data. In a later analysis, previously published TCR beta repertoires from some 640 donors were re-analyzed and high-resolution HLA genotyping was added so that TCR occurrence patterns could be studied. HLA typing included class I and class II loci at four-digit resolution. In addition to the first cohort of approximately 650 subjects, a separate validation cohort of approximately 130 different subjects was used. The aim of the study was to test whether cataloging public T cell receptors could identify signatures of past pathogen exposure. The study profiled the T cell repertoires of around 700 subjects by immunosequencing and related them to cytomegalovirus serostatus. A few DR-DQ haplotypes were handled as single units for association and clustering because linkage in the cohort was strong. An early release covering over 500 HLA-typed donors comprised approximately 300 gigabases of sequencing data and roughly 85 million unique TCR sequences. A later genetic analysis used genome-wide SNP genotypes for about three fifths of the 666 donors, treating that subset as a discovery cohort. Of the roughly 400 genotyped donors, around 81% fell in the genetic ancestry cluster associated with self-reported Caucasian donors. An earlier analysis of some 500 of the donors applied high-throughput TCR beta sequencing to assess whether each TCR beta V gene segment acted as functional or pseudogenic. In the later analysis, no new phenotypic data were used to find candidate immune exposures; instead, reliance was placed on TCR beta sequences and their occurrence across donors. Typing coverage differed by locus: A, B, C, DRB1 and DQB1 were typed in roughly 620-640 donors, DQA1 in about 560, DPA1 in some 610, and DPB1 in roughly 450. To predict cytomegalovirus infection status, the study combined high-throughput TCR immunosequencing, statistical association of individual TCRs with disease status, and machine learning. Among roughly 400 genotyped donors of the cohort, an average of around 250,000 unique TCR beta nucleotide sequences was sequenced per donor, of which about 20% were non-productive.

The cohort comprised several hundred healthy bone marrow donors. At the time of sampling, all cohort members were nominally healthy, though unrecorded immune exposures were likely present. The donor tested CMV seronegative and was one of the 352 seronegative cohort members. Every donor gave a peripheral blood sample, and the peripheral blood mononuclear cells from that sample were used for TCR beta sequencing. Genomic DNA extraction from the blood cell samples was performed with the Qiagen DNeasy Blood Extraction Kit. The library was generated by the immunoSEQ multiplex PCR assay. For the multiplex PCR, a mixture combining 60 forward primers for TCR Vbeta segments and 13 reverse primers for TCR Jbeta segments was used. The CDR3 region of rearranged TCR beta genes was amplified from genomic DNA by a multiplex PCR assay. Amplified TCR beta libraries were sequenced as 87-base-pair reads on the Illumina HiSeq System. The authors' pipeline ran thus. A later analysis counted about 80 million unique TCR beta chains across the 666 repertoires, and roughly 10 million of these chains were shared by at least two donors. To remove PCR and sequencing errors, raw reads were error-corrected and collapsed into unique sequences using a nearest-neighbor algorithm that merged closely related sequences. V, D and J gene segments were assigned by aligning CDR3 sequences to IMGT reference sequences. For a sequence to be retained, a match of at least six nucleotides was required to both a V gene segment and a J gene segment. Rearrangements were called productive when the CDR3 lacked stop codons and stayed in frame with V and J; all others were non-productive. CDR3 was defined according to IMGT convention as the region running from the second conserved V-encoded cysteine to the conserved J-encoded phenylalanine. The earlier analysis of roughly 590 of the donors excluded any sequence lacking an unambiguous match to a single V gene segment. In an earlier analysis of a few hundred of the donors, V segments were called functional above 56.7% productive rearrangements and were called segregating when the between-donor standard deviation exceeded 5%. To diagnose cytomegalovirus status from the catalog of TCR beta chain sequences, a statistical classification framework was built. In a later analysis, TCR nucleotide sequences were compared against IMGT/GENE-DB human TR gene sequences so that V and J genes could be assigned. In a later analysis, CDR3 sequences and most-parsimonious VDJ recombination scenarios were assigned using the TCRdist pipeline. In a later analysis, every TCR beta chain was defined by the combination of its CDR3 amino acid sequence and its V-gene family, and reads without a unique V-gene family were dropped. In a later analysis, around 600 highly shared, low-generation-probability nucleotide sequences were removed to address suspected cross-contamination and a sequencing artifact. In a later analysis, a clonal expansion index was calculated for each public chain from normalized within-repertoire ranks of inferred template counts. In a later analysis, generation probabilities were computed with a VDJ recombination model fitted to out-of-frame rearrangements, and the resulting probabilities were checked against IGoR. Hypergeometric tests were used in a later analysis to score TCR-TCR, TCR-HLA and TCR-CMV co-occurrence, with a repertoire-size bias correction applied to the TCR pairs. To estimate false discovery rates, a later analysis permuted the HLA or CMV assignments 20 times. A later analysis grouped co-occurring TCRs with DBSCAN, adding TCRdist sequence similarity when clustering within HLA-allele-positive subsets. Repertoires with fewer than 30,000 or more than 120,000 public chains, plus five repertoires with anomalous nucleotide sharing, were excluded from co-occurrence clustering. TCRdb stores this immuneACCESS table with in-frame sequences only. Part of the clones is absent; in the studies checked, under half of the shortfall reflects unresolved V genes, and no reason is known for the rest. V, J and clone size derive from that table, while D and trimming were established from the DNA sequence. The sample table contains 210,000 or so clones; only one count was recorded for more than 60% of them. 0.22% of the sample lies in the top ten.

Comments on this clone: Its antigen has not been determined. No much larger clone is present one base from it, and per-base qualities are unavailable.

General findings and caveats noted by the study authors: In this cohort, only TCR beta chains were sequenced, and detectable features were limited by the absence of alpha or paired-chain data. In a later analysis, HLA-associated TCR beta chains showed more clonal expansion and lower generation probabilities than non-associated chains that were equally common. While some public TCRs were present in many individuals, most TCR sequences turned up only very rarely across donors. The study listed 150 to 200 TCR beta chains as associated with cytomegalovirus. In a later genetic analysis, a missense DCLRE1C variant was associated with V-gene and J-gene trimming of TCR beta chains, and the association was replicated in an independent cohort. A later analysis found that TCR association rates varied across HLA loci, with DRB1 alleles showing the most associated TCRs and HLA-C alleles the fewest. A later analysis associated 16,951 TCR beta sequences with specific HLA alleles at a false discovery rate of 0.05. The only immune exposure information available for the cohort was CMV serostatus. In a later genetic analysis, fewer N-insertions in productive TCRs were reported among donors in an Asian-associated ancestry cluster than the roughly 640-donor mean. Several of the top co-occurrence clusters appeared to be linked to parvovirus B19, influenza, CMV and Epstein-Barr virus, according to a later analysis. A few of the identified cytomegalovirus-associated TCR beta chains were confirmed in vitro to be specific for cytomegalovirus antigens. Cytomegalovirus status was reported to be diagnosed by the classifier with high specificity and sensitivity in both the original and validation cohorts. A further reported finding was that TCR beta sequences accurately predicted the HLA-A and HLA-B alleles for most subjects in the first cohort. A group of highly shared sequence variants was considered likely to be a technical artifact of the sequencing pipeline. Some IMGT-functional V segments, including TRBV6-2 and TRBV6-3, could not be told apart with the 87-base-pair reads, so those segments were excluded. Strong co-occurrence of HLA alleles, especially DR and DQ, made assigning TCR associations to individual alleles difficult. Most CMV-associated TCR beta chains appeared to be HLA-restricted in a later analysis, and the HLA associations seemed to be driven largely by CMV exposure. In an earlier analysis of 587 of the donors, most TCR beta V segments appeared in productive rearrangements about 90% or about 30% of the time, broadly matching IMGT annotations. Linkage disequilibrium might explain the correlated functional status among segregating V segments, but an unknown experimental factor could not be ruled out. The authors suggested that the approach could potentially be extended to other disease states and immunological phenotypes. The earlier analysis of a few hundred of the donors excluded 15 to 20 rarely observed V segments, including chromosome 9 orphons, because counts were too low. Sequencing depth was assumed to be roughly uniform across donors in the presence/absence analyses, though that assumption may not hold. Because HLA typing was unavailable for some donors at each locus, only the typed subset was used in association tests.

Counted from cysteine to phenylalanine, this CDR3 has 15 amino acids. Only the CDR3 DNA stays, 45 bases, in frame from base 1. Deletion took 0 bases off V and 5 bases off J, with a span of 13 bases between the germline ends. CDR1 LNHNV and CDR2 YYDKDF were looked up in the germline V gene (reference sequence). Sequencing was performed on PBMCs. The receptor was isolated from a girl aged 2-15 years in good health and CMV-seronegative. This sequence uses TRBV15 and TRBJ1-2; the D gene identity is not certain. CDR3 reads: CATSRDLPASYGYTF. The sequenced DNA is TGTGCCACCAGCAGAGATTTGCCAGCTAGTTATGGCTACACCTTC.